This is a list of T cell receptor beta chains from one sample in a study of blood T cell repertoires in COVID-19. Libraries were prepared by immunoSEQ multiplex PCR; TCRdb keeps only in-frame clonotypes and omits some of them. The table lists roughly 150,000 clones, about 88% of them singletons. Sequencing input: PBMCs or T cells enriched from blood (not recorded which). Source of these receptors: a man aged 45 to 65 who had recovered from COVID-19. Both conserved end residues are part of each CDR3. The D gene is left open where the match is weak. Expanded clones are given a class, and other clones once, few, many or no size at all.

v_call	j_call	clone_size	cdr3_length	d_call	cdr3_nt	cdr3_aa
TRBV18	TRBJ1-1	-	12	-	TGTGCCAGCTCACCACTACAAACCGAAGCTTTCTTT	CASSPLQTEAFF
TRBV5-1	TRBJ1-6	-	15	-	TGCGCCAGCAGCTTGGATCAGGGTAGGGGTTCACCCCTCCACTTT	CASSLDQGRGSPLHF
TRBV27	TRBJ1-2	-	13	-	TGTGCCAGCAGTTTGCAGGGCAACTATGGCTACACCTTC	CASSLQGNYGYTF
TRBV7-2	TRBJ1-2	few	16	TRBD1	TGTGCCAGCAGCAGAACACAGGGGGCCCTCGACTATGGCTACACCTTC	CASSRTQGALDYGYTF
TRBV6-5	TRBJ2-2	few	12	TRBD1	TGTGCCAGCACCCAGGGGGCCGGGGAGCTGTTTTTT	CASTQGAGELFF
TRBV21-1	TRBJ2-3	-	16	-	TGTGCCAGCAGCAAAGAGGGGTTTGGGGTGACAGATACGCAGTATTTT	CASSKEGFGVTDTQYF
TRBV19	TRBJ1-1	-	13	-	TGTGCCAGTAGTAAACAGGTGAACACTGAAGCTTTCTTT	CASSKQVNTEAFF
TRBV19	TRBJ1-2	-	11	TRBD1	TGTGCCATTCGGACAGGGGAGGGCTACACCTTC	CAIRTGEGYTF
TRBV3-1/TRBV3-2	TRBJ1-2	-	12	-	TGTGCCAGCAGCCAAGAGAGCTATGGCTACACCTTC	CASSQESYGYTF
TRBV5-5	TRBJ1-4	few	16	-	TGTGCCAGCAGCTCGGCTCAGATCCCGGCAGGTGAAAAACTGTTTTTT	CASSSAQIPAGEKLFF
TRBV6-1	TRBJ1-5	-	16	TRBD1	TGTGCCAGCAGTGAATCGGACAGGCAATCAAGACAGCCCCAGCATTTT	CASSESDRQSRQPQHF
TRBV9	TRBJ2-7	-	14	TRBD1	TGTGCCAGCGGCCCGACAGGGAACTCCTACGAGCAGTACTTC	CASGPTGNSYEQYF
TRBV6-5	TRBJ1-2	-	14	-	TGTGCCAGCAGCCGGGACATCGATGACTATGGCTACACCTTC	CASSRDIDDYGYTF
TRBV5-1	TRBJ2-1	-	15	TRBD2	TGCGCCAGCAGCTTGGGAGCGGGGGGCTTCAATGAGCAGTTCTTC	CASSLGAGGFNEQFF
TRBV19	TRBJ1-6	-	15	-	TGTGCCAGTAGTATTTCCGGGACAAGTAATTCACCCCTCCACTTT	CASSISGTSNSPLHF
TRBV30	TRBJ1-2	-	12	-	TGTGCCTGGAGTTTCGGGGACTATGGCTACACCTTC	CAWSFGDYGYTF
TRBV6-2/TRBV6-3	TRBJ2-7	-	18	-	TGTGCCAGCAGTTATCACTCAGGGGGCGCCGGGAGGAGCTACGAGCAGTACTTC	CASSYHSGGAGRSYEQYF
TRBV5-6	TRBJ2-2	-	16	TRBD2	TGTGCCAGCAGCTTCCGGACTAGCGGGGGGACCGGGGAGCTGTTTTTT	CASSFRTSGGTGELFF
TRBV3-1/TRBV3-2	TRBJ1-2	once	14	-	TGTGCCAGCAGCCAAGGAACAGGGAACTATGGCTACACCTTC	CASSQGTGNYGYTF
TRBV7-3	TRBJ1-2	-	13	-	TGTGCCAGCAGCCCGCAGGGGAACTATGGCTACACCTTC	CASSPQGNYGYTF
TRBV12-5	TRBJ1-1	-	14	TRBD1	TGTGCTAGTGGTCTTGGGACAGAGCGGACTGAAGCTTTCTTT	CASGLGTERTEAFF
TRBV5-1	TRBJ1-1	once	15	TRBD1	TGCGCCAGCAGCCCCAACCGGGACAGGAACACTGAAGCTTTCTTT	CASSPNRDRNTEAFF
TRBV7-9	TRBJ2-6	-	14	-	TGTGCCAGCTTCAGGGACTCTGGGGCCAACGTCCTGACTTTC	CASFRDSGANVLTF
TRBV3-1/TRBV3-2	TRBJ2-2	-	15	-	TGTGCCAGCAGCCAAATACCCGGGGGTCCCGGGGAGCTGTTTTTT	CASSQIPGGPGELFF
TRBV30	TRBJ2-7	-	15	TRBD1	TGTGCCGGGGTAAAAGGGACAGGGACACGGGAGGAGCAGTACTTC	CAGVKGTGTREEQYF
TRBV7-9	TRBJ2-1	-	15	TRBD2	TGTGCCAGCAGCTTGACTAGCGGGGGGGCCTATGAGCAGTTCTTC	CASSLTSGGAYEQFF
TRBV18	TRBJ2-2	-	16	-	TGTGCCAGCTCACCACCCACAGGCTTATCCACCGGGGAGCTGTTTTTT	CASSPPTGLSTGELFF
TRBV7-9	TRBJ1-5	-	14	TRBD1	TGTGCCAGCAGCTCCGGACAGGCCATTCAGCCCCAGCATTTT	CASSSGQAIQPQHF
TRBV19	TRBJ1-1	-	14	TRBD1	TGTGCCAGTAGCGGGACAGATATGAACACTGAAGCTTTCTTT	CASSGTDMNTEAFF
TRBV10-3	TRBJ1-4	-	15	TRBD1	TGTGCCATCAGTGCCGGGACAGGGGGTTATGAAAAACTGTTTTTT	CAISAGTGGYEKLFF
TRBV5-6	TRBJ1-5	-	15	-	TGTGCCAGCAGCTTGTGGACAGTCGTTGGGCAGCCCCAGCATTTT	CASSLWTVVGQPQHF
TRBV25-1	TRBJ1-3	-	14	TRBD1	TGTGCCAGCAGGGGGGACAGCTCTGGAAACACCATATATTTT	CASRGDSSGNTIYF
TRBV7-9	TRBJ1-1	-	12	-	TGTGCCAGCAGCCCGGCTGGGACAGAAGCTTTCTTT	CASSPAGTEAFF
TRBV9	TRBJ1-1	-	16	-	TGTGCCAGCAGCGTAGCTACAGGACAAATGAACACTGAAGCTTTCTTT	CASSVATGQMNTEAFF
TRBV29-1	TRBJ1-5	-	13	TRBD1	TGCAGCGTTGGGGACAGTGGAAATCAGCCCCAGCATTTT	CSVGDSGNQPQHF
TRBV5-4	TRBJ2-5	-	14	TRBD1	TGTGCCAGCAGCCCTGGACAGGTTCAAGAGACCCAGTACTTC	CASSPGQVQETQYF
TRBV19	TRBJ2-7	-	15	TRBD1	TGTGCCAGTTCCCCCGGGACAGGGGGCGCGAGCGAGCAGTACTTC	CASSPGTGGASEQYF